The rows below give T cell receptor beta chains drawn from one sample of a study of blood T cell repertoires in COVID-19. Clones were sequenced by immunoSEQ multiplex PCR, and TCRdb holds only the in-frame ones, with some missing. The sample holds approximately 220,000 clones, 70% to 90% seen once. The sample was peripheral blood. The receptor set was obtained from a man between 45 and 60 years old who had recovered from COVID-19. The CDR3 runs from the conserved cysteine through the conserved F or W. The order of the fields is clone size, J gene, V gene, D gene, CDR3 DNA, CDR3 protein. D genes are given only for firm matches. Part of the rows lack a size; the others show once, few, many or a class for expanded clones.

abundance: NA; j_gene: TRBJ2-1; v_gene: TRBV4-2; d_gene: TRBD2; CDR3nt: TGTGCCAGCAGCCAAATAGCGGGAGCCTACAATGAGCAGTTCTTC; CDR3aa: CASSQIAGAYNEQFF
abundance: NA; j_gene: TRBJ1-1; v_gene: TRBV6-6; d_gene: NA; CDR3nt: TGTGCCAGCAGTCCCCGACAGGACAGCACTGAAGCTTTCTTT; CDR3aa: CASSPRQDSTEAFF
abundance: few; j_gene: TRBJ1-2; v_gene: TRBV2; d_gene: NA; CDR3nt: TGTGCCAGCAGTGAACAGGGAGGTCTAGGCTACACCTTC; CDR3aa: CASSEQGGLGYTF
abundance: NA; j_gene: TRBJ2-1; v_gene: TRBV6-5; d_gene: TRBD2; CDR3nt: TGTGCCAGCAGTCTTAGCGGGACATACAATGAGCAGTTCTTC; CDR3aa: CASSLSGTYNEQFF
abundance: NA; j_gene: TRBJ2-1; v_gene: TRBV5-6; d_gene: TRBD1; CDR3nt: TGTGCCAGCAGCAGGGGGACAGGGGAGGGTTCCTACAATGAGCAGTTCTTC; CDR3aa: CASSRGTGEGSYNEQFF
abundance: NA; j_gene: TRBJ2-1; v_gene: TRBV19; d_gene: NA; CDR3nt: TGTGCCAGTACCCCGGGTATATCTGGCCCCTACAATGAGCAGTTCTTC; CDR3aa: CASTPGISGPYNEQFF
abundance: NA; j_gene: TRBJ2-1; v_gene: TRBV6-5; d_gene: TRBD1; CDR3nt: TGTGCCAGCAGTTACGACAGGGGACACGAACACGAGCAGTTCTTC; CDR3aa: CASSYDRGHEHEQFF
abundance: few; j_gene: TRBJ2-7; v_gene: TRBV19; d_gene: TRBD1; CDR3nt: TGTGCCAGTAGTATCTTAGGGGGCGCAAGTTACGAGCAGTACTTC; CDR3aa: CASSILGGASYEQYF
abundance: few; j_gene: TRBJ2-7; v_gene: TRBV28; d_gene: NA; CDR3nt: TGTGCCAGCAGTCTAAGCTCAGCGGGTCACTCCTACGAGCAGTACTTC; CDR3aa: CASSLSSAGHSYEQYF
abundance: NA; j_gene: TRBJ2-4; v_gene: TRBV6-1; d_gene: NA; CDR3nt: TGTGCCAGCAGTGAACGGGGTAGTCTAGCCAAAAACATTCAGTACTTC; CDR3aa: CASSERGSLAKNIQYF
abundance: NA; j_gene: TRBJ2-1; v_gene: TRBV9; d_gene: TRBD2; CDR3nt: TGTGCCAGCAGCTCTAGGACTAGGGATGAGCAGTTCTTC; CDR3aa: CASSSRTRDEQFF
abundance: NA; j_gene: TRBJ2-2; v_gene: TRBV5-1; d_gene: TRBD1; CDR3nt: TGCGCCAGCAAACCGACAGGGGGAGTCACCGGGGAGCTGTTTTTT; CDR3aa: CASKPTGGVTGELFF
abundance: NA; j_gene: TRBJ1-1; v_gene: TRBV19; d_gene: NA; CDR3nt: TGTGCCAGTAGTATTTGGTACCCCTATACTGAAGCTTTCTTT; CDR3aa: CASSIWYPYTEAFF
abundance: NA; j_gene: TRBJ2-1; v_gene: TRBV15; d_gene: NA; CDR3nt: TGTGCCACCAGCAGAGCAGTCCAGGGTGGTAATGAGCAGTTCTTC; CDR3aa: CATSRAVQGGNEQFF
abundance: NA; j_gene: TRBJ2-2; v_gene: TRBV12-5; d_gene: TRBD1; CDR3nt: TGTGCTAGTGGTTTGAGATCGGGGACAGGGGCCGGGGAGCTGTTTTTT; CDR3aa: CASGLRSGTGAGELFF
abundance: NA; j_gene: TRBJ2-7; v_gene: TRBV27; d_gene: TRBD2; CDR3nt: TGTGCCAGCAGGGGACTAGCGGGATACGAGCAGTACTTC; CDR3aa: CASRGLAGYEQYF
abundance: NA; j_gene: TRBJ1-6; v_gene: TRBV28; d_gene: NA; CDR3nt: TGTGCCAGCAGGTTTGCGGGGGGCAAGAATTCACCCCTCCACTTT; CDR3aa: CASRFAGGKNSPLHF
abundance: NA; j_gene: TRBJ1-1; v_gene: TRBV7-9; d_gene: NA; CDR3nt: TGTGCCAGCAGCTTAGTTATGAACACTGAAGCTTTCTTT; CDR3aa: CASSLVMNTEAFF
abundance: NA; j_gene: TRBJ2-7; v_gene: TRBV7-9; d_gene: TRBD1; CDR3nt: TGTGCCAGCAGTTGGACAGGCTACGAGCAGTACTTC; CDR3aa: CASSWTGYEQYF
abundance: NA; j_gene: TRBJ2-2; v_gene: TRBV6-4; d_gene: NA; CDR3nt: TGTGCCAGCAGTTACCGAGACACCGGGGAGCTGTTTTTT; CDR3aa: CASSYRDTGELFF
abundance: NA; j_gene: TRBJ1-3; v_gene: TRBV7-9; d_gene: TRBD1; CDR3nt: TGTGCCAGCAGCTGGACAGGGGAAGGAAACACCATATATTTT; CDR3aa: CASSWTGEGNTIYF
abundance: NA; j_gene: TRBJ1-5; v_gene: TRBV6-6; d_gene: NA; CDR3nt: TGTGCCAGCAGCCAATCCCTAGAAACACTTGGGCAGCCCCAGCATTTT; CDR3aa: CASSQSLETLGQPQHF
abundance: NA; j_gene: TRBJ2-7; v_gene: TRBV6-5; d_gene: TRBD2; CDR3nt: TGTGCCAGCATAGGGCGGGAGAACGAGCAGTACTTC; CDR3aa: CASIGRENEQYF
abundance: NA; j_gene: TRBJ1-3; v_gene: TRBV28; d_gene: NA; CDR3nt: TGTGCCAGCAGTTTGGCGGGCCCGTCTGGAAACACCATATATTTT; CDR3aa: CASSLAGPSGNTIYF
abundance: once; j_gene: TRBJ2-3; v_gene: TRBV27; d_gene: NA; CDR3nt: TGTGCCAGCAGTTCCACAGCGGTTCGCACAGATACGCAGTATTTT; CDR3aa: CASSSTAVRTDTQYF
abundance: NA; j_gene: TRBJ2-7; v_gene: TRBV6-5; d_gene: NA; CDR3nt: TGTGCCAGCAGTACCCCGAGCAACTCCTACGAGCAGTACTTC; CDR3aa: CASSTPSNSYEQYF
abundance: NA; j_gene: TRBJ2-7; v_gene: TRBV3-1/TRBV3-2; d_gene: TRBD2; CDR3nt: TGTGCCAGCAGCCAGTTGGGGACTAGTTTACCCAACGAGCAGTACTTC; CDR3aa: CASSQLGTSLPNEQYF
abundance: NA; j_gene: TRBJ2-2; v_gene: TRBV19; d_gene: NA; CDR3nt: TGTGCCAGTAGTGCCCAGACAAGATACACCGGGGAGCTGTTTTTT; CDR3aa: CASSAQTRYTGELFF
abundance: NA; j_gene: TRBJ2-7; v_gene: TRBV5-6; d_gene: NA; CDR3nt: TGTGCCAGCAGCCGACGCGGGGACCACCATCCCGAGCAGTACTTC; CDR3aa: CASSRRGDHHPEQYF
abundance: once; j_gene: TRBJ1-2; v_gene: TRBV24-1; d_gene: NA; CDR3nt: TGTGCCACCAGTGATCTCCCAACGGGTGGCTACACCTTC; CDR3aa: CATSDLPTGGYTF
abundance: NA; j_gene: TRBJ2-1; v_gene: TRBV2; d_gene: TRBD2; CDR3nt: TGTGCCAGCAGTCTCATGGGACTAGGTCACAATGAGCAGTTCTTC; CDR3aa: CASSLMGLGHNEQFF
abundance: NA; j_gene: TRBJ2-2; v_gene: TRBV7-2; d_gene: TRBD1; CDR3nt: TGTGCCAGCAGCCTGACAGGGGGCGGGACCGGGGAGCTGTTTTTT; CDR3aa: CASSLTGGGTGELFF
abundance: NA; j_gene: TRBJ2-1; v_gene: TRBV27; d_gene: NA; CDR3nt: TGTGCCAGCAGTCGGGAGCGGGTTTTCTACAATGAGCAGTTCTTC; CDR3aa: CASSRERVFYNEQFF
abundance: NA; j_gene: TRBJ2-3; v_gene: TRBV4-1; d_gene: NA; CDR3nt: TGCGCCAGCAGTGCGTGGGCACAAGGCACAGATACGCAGTATTTT; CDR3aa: CASSAWAQGTDTQYF
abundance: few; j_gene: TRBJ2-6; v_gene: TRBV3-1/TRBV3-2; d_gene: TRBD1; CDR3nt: TGTGCCAGCAGCCGCCAGATCTTCAGGGGGCCTGGGGCCAACGTCCTGACTTTC; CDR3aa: CASSRQIFRGPGANVLTF
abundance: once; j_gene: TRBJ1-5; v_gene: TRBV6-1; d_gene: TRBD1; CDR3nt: TGTGCCAGCAGTGCCTCAACAGGGGTCAGCAATCAGCCCCAGCATTTT; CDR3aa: CASSASTGVSNQPQHF
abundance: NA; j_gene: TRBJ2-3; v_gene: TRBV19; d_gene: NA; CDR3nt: TGTGCCAGTAGCACAGGACCCCGACGCACAGATACGCAGTATTTT; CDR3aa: CASSTGPRRTDTQYF
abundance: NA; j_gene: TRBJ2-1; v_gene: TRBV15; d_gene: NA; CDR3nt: TGTGCCACCAGCAGAGATCTTATTGGACAGAGCTCCTACAATGAGCAGTTCTTC; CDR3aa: CATSRDLIGQSSYNEQFF
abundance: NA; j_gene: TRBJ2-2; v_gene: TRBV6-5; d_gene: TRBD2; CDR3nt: TGTGCCAGCACGGCGGGAGCGGTCGGCACCGGGGAGCTGTTTTTT; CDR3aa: CASTAGAVGTGELFF
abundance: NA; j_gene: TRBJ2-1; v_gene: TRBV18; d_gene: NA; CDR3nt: TGTGCCAGCTCACCTCTAGGGACAAGTGACAATGAGCAGTTCTTC; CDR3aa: CASSPLGTSDNEQFF
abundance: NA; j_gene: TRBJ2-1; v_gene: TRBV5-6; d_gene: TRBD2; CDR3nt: TGTGCCAGCAGCTTGGCCCTTCTAGCGGGAGAATTGCTTGAGCAGTTCTTC; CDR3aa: CASSLALLAGELLEQFF
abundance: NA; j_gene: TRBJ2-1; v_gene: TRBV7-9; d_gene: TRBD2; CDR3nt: TGTGCCAGCAGCTTTCGGACTAGCGGGGGGAGCAATGAGCAGTTCTTC; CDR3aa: CASSFRTSGGSNEQFF
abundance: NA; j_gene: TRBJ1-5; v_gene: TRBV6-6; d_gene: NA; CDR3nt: TGTGCCAGCTCCTTAGCGGGGTACAATCAGCCCCAGCATTTT; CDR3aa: CASSLAGYNQPQHF
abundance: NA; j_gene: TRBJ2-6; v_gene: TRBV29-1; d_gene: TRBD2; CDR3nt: TGCAGCGTTGGCAGCGGGAGGTCTGGGGCCAACGTCCTGACTTTC; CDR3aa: CSVGSGRSGANVLTF
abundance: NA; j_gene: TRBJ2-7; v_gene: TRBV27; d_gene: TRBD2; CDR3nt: TGTGCCAGCAGGCCCTTCGGGACTAGCGGGATGTGGGAGCAGTACTTC; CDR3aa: CASRPFGTSGMWEQYF
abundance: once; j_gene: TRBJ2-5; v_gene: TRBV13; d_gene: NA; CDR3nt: TGTGCCAGCAGCCGGACTCAAGAGACCCAGTACTTC; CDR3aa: CASSRTQETQYF
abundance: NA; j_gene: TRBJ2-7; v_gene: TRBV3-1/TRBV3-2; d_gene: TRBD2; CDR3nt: TGTGCCAGCAGCCAAGGACTAGCGGGCCGGTGGCCCTACGAGCAGTACTTC; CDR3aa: CASSQGLAGRWPYEQYF
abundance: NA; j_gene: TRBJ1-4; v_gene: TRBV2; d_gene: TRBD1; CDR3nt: TGTGCCAGCAGCCTTAGACAGGGGGCTTCCGAAAAACTGTTTTTT; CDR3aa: CASSLRQGASEKLFF
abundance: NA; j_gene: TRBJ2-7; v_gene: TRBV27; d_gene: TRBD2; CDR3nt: TGTGCCAGCAGTTCGACAAGACTAGCGGGAGTTGGTGAGCAGTACTTC; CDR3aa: CASSSTRLAGVGEQYF
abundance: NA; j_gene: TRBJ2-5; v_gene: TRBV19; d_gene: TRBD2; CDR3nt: TGTGCCAGTAGTATAAGCCTATCGAGCGGGAAGTCCCAAGAGACCCAGTACTTC; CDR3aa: CASSISLSSGKSQETQYF
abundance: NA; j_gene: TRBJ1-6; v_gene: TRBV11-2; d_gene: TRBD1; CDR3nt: TGTGCCAGCAGGAAAAACCGGGACAGACATAATTCACCCCTCCACTTT; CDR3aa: CASRKNRDRHNSPLHF
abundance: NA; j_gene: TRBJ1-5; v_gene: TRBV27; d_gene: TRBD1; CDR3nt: TGTGCCAGCAGTTTAGGGACAGGGGGTAAGGATCAGCCCCAGCATTTT; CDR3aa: CASSLGTGGKDQPQHF
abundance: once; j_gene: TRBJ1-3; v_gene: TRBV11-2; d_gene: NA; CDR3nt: TGTGCCAGCAGCCCACACGTGCTCTCTGGAAACACCATATATTTT; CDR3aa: CASSPHVLSGNTIYF
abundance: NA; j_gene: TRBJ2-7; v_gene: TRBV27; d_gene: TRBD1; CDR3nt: TGTGCCAGCAGTTCCGGGACAGGGGTGAACGAGCAGTACTTC; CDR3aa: CASSSGTGVNEQYF
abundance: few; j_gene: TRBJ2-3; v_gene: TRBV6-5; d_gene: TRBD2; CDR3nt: TGTGCCAGCAGGAGGGACTACCCAAGCACAGATACGCAGTATTTT; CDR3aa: CASRRDYPSTDTQYF
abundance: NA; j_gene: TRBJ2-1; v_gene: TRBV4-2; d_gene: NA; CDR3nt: TGTGCCAGCAGCCACGGCGGGCCCCGGTACAATGAGCAGTTCTTC; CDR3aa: CASSHGGPRYNEQFF
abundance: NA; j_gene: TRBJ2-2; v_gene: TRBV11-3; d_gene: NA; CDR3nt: TGTGCCAGCAGCTTACGAGGGAGCGAACACACCGGGGAGCTGTTTTTT; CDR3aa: CASSLRGSEHTGELFF
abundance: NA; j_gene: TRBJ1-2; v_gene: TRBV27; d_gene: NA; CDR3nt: TGTGCCAGCAGCCTCAGACAGGCCGGAGGTGGCTACACCTTC; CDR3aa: CASSLRQAGGGYTF
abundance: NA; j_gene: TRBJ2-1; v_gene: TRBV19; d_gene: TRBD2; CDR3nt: TGTGCCAGTAGTATAGGGTGGTCCAGCGGGAGGACCTACAATGAGCAGTTCTTC; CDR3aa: CASSIGWSSGRTYNEQFF
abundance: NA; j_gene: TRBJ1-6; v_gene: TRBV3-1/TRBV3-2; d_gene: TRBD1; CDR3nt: TGTGCCAGCAGCCCGGGACAGGATAATTCACCCCTCCACTTT; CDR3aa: CASSPGQDNSPLHF